The text below deals with one T cell receptor beta chain. The antigen is unknown. This entry is derived from a study of cytomegalovirus exposure and HLA in healthy donors. Across the study: Later, an analysis reported that the roughly 120 validation repertoires had used the same platform as the roughly 700 first-cohort repertoires.

Assay: immunoSEQ multiplex PCR; the TCRdb copy retains only in-frame clones and omits some. This table holds 150,000 or so clones, around nine tenths found once. Study-level results: The study flagged around 160 TCR beta chains as cytomegalovirus-associated. The classifier reportedly diagnosed cytomegalovirus status with high specificity and sensitivity.

The germline CDR1 and CDR2 sequences are MNHNS and SASEGT. This CDR3 has 12 amino acids. The V gene lost 5 bases and the J gene lost 10 bases, with 12 bases spanning the gap. This clonotype was sampled from a woman aged 30 to 39 in good health and CMV-seronegative. Material: PBMCs. The V and J genes are TRBV6-1 and TRBJ1-3; D unclear. CDR3 sequence: CASSLKPLTIYF. The CDR3 DNA sequence: TGTGCCAGCAGTTTAAAGCCCCTGACCATATATTTT.